This TCR beta chain was identified during a study of identical twins. With template switching, a universal primer site was added, and the cDNA carried unique molecular identifiers. MiXCR was run by TCRdb on the 5' RACE reads, yielding one entry per CDR3 protein. The profile covers about 250,000 distinct CDR3 sequences, with 6% to 8% appearing a single time and around 5% taken by the ten largest. The sample holds many counts of this clonotype. The germline V gene encodes CDR1 SGHAT and CDR2 FQNNGV. Trimming left V 3 bases short and J 0 bases short, with 9 bases between. The CDR3 runs 14 residues. These data were also reused for a study on yellow fever vaccine responses in identical twins.

Sequences were obtained from CD8+ T cells sorted from blood. The receptor was isolated from a woman younger than 30 in good health. This sequence joins TRBV11-2 and TRBJ2-7; D possibly uses TRBD1 or TRBD2 (5 bases each). The DNA of the CDR3 is TGTGCCAGCAGCTTGGGGGTGAGCTCCTACGAGCAGTACGTC. Translated, it gives CASSLGVSSYEQYV.